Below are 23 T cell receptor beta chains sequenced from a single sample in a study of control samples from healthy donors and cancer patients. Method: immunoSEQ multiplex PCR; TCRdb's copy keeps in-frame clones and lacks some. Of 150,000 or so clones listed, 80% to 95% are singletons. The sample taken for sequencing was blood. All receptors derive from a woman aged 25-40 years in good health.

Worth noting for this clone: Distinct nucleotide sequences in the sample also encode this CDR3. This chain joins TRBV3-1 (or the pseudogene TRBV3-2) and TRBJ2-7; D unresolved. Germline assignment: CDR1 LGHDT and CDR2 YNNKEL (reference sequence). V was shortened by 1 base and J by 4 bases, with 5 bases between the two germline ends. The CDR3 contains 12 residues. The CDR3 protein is CASSQVDYEQYF. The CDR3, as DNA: TGTGCCAGCAGCCAAGTAGATTACGAGCAGTACTTC.

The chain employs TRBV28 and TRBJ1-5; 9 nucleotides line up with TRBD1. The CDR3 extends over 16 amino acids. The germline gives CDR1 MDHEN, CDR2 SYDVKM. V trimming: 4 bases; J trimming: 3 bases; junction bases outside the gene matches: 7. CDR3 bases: TGTGCCAGCAGTTCTCAACAGGGGGCGGCCAATCAGCCCCAGCATTTT. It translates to CASSSQQGAANQPQHF.

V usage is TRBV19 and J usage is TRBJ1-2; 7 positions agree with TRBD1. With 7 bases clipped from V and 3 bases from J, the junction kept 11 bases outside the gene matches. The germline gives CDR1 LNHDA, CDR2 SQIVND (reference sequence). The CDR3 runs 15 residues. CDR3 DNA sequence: TGTGCCAGTACCCCCTATACCAGGGGGGACTATGGCTACACCTTC. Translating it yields CASTPYTRGDYGYTF.

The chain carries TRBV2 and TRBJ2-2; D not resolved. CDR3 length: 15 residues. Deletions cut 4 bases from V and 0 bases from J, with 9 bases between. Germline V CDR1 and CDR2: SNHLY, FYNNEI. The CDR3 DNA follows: TGTGCCAGCAGTGCCGTCCGCCCGAACACCGGGGAGCTGTTTTTT. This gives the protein CASSAVRPNTGELFF.

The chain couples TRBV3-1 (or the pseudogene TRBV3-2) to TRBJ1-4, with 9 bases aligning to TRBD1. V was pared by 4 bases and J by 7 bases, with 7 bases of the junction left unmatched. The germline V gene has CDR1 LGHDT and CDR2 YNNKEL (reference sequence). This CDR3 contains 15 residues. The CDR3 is CASSRTGDGVEKLFF. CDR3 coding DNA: TGTGCCAGCAGCCGGACAGGGGACGGTGTTGAAAAACTGTTTTTT.

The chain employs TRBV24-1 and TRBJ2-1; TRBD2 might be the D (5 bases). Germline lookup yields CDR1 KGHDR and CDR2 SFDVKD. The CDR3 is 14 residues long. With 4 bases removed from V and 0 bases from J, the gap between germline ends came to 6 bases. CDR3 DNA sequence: TGTGCCACCAGTGAGGGGAGCTCCTACAATGAGCAGTTCTTC. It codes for CATSEGSSYNEQFF.

The CDR3 spells CASSYGGGTDTQYF. In DNA form, the CDR3 reads TGTGCCAGCAGTTATGGGGGAGGCACAGATACGCAGTATTTT. This chain joins TRBV6-2 or TRBV6-3 and TRBJ2-3; possibly TRBD1 or TRBD2 for D (5 bases each). Germline CDR1 MNHEY, CDR2 SVGEGT. The germline V and J ends were trimmed by 3 bases and 1 base, with 8 bases remaining between them. The CDR3 totals 14 residues.

CDR3 coding DNA: TGTGCCAGCAGTTTAGCGGGAGTGGGGTACGAGCAGTACTTC. This encodes CASSLAGVGYEQYF. The chain carries TRBV27 and TRBJ2-7; 7 nucleotides align to TRBD2. V was pared by 2 bases and J by 4 bases, with 5 bases of the junction left unmatched. The CDR3 has 14 amino acids. Per germline, CDR1 MNHEY and CDR2 SMNVEV (reference sequence).

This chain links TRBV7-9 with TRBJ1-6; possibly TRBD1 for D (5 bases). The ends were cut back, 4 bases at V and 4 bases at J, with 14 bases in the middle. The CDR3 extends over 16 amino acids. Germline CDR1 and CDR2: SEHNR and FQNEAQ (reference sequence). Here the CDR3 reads CASSSNSGGYNSPLHF. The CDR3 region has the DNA TGTGCCAGCAGCTCGAATTCCGGGGGTTATAATTCACCCCTCCACTTT.

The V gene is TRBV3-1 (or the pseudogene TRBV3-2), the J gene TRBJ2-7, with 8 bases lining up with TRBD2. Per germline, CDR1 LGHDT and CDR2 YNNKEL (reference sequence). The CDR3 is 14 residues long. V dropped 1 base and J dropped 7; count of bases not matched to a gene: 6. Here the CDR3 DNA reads TGTGCCAGCAGCCAAGTCGGGGGGGCGGGAGAGCAGTACTTC. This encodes CASSQVGGAGEQYF.

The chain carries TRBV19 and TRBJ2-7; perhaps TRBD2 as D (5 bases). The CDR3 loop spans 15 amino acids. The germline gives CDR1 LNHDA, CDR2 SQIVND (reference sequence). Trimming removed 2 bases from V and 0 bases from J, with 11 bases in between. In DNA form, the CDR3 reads TGTGCCAGTAGTATATCGGTAGCGAGCTCCTACGAGCAGTACTTC. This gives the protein CASSISVASSYEQYF. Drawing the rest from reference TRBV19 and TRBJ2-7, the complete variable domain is DGGITQSPKYLFRKEGQNVTLSCEQNLNHDAMYWYRQDPGQGLRLIYYSQIVNDFQKGDIAEGYSVSREKKESFPLTVTSAQKNPTAFYLCASSISVASSYEQYFGPGTRLTVT.

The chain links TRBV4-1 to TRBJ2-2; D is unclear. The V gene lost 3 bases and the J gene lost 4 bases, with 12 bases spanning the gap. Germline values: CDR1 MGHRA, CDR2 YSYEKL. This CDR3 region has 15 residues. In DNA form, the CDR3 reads TGCGCCAGCAGCCAGGGCAACGGGTTCACCGGGGAGCTGTTTTTT. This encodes CASSQGNGFTGELFF.

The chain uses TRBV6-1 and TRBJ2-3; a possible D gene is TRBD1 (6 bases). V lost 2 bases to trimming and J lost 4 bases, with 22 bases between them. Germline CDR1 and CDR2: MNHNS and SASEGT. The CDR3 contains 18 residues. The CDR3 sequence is CASSEPAADSLDSDTQYF. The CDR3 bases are TGTGCCAGCAGTGAACCAGCCGCGGACAGCCTAGATTCAGATACGCAGTATTTT.

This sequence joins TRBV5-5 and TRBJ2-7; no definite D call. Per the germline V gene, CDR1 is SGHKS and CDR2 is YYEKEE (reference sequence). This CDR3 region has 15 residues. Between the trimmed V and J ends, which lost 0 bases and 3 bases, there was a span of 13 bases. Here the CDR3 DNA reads TGTGCCAGCAGCTTGGACCTAGACCCGAGCTACGAGCAGTACTTC. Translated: CASSLDLDPSYEQYF.

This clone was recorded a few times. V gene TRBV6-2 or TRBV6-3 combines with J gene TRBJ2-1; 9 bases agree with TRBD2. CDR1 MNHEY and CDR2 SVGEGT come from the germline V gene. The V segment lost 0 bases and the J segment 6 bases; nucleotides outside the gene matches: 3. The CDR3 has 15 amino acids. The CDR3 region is CASSYSGSGSNEQFF. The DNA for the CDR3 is TGTGCCAGCAGTTACTCAGGTAGCGGGAGCAATGAGCAGTTCTTC.

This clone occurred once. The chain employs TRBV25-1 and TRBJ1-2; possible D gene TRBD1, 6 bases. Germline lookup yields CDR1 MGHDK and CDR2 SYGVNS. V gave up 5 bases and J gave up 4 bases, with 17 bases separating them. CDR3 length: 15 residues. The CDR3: CASSPELGGAYGYTF. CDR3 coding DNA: TGTGCCAGCAGTCCTGAATTAGGGGGGGCCTATGGCTACACCTTC.

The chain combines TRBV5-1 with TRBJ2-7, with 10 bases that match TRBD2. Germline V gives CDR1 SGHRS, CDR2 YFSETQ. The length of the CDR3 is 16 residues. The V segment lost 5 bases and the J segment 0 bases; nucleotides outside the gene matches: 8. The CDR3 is CASSRGLAESSYEQYF. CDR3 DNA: TGCGCCAGCAGTCGTGGACTAGCGGAGAGCTCCTACGAGCAGTACTTC. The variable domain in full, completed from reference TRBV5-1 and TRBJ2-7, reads KAGVTQTPRYLIKTRGQQVTLSCSPISGHRSVSWYQQTPGQGLQFLFEYFSETQRNKGNFPGRFSGRQFSNSRSEMNVSTLELGDSALYLCASSRGLAESSYEQYFGPGTRLTVT.

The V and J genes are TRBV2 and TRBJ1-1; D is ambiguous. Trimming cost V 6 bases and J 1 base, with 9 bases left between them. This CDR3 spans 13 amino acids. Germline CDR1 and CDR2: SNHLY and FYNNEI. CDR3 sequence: CASRVLQNTEAFF. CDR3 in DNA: TGTGCCAGCAGGGTTTTACAGAACACTGAAGCTTTCTTT. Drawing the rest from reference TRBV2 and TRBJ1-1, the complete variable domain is EPEVTQTPSHQVTQMGQEVILRCVPISNHLYFYWYRQILGQKVEFLVSFYNNEISEKSEIFDDQFSVERPDGSNFTLKIRSTKLEDSAMYFCASRVLQNTEAFFGQGTRLTVV.

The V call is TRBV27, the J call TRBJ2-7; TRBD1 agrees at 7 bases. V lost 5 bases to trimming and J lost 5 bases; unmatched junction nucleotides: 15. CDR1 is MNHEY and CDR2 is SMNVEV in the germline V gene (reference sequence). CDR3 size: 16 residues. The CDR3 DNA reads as TGTGCCAGCAGTCCAAGGGGGCCCCCCCGCTGGGACGAGCAGTACTTC. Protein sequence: CASSPRGPPRWDEQYF.

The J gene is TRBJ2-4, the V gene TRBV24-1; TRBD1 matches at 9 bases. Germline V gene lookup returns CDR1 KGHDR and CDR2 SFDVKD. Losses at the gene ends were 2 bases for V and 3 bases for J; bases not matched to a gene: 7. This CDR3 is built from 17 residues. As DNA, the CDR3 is TGTGCCACCAGTGATTCGGGGACAGGGAGAGGCAAAAACATTCAGTACTTC. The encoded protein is CATSDSGTGRGKNIQYF.

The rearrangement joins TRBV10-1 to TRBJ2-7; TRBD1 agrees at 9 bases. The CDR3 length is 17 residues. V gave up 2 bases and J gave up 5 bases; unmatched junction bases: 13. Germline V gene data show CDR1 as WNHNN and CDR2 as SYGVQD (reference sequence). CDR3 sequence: CASSEGSTGTGIHEQYF. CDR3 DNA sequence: TGCGCCAGCAGTGAGGGCTCGACCGGGACAGGGATCCACGAGCAGTACTTC.

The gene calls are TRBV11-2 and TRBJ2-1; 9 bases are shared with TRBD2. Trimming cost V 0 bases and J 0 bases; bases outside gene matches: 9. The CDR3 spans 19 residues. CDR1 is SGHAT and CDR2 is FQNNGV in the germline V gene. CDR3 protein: CASSLEAGLAGTSYNEQFF. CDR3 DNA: TGTGCCAGCAGCTTAGAGGCAGGTCTAGCGGGAACCTCCTACAATGAGCAGTTCTTC.

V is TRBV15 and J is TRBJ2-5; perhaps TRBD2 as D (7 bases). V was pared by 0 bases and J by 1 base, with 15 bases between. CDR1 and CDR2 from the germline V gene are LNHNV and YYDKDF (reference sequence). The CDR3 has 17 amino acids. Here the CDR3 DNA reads TGTGCCACCAGCAGAGATGTCAAGGGAGGGGGCCAAGAGACCCAGTACTTC. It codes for CATSRDVKGGGQETQYF.